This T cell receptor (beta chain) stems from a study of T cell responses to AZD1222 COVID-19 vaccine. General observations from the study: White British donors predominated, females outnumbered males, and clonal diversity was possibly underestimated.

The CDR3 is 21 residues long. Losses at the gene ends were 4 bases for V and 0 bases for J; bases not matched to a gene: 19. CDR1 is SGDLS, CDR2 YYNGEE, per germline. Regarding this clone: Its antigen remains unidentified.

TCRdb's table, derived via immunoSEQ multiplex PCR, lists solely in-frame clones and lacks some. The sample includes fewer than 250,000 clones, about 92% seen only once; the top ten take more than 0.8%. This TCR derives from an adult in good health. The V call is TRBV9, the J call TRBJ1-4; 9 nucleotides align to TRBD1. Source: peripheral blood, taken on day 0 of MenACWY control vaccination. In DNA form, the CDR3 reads TGTGCCAGCAGCCCCTCGAGGGGAGGGACAGGGATATCATCAACTAATGAAAAACTGTTTTTT. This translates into CASSPSRGGTGISSTNEKLFF.